The rows below give T cell receptor beta chains drawn from one sample of a study of T-cell reconstitution after alpha-beta-depleted transplantation in children. One entry per CDR3 protein results from TCRdb running MiXCR on the PCR reads. The sample records hundreds of thousands of distinct CDR3 sequences, 16% being singletons. The sample here was PBMCs from the stem cell graft donor, taken from the stem cell graft. The receptors were sampled from a human donor who donated a stem cell graft to a child with acute myeloid leukemia. CDR3s include the opening cysteine and the closing phenylalanine or tryptophan. A D gene is named only where the DNA matches it firmly. Clone size appears in some rows only: once, few, many, or a class for an expanded clone.

size	V	J	D	DNA	CDR3
many	TRBV20-1	TRBJ1-4	.	TGCAGTGCTAGAGAGGCGCAGGAAAAACTGTTTTTT	CSAREAQEKLFF
.	TRBV30	TRBJ2-3	.	TGTGCCTGCCCTGGGACATCCTTTTCCGATACGCAGTATTTT	CACPGTSFSDTQYF
many	TRBV29-1	TRBJ1-3	.	TGCAGCGTTCAGGAGGGACTCTCTGGAAACACCATATATTTT	CSVQEGLSGNTIYF
few	TRBV20-1	TRBJ2-1	TRBD2	TGCAGTGCTAGAGACGCGGCGGGGGGGTTCAATGAGCAGTTCTTC	CSARDAAGGFNEQFF
many	TRBV20-1	TRBJ1-1	.	TGCAGTGCTCCAGGGGCACTGAACACTGAAGCTTTCTTT	CSAPGALNTEAFF
.	TRBV4-2	TRBJ1-5	.	TGTGCCAGCAGCCAAGATCCCCGGAAGAATCAGCCCCAGCATTTT	CASSQDPRKNQPQHF
many	TRBV20-1	TRBJ1-2	.	TGCAGTGGCCGGGAACACGGCTATGGCTACACCTTC	CSGREHGYGYTF
many	TRBV20-1	TRBJ1-1	.	TGCAGTGCTAGGTACGGGACTCTGCATGGAGCTTTCTTT	CSARYGTLHGAFF
many	TRBV12-3/TRBV12-4	TRBJ2-7	.	TGTGCCAGCCGTCTTGGGGGCTACGAGCAGTACTTC	CASRLGGYEQYF
.	TRBV12-3/TRBV12-4	TRBJ2-3	TRBD1	TGTGCCAGCGGTAGACAGGGGGGCACAGATACGCAGTATTTT	CASGRQGGTDTQYF
many	TRBV12-3/TRBV12-4	TRBJ2-1	TRBD2	TGTGCCAGCTCGGGGAAGCCTAGCGGGGGGCAGTTCTTC	CASSGKPSGGQFF
once	TRBV12-3/TRBV12-4	TRBJ2-3	.	TGTGCCAGCAGTTTGGTGGTTTCCACAGATACGCAGTATTTT	CASSLVVSTDTQYF
.	TRBV18	TRBJ1-4	.	TGTGCCAGCTCATCTTCTCAGGAGAGGGGTGAAAAACTGTTTTTT	CASSSSQERGEKLFF
few	TRBV7-2	TRBJ1-1	.	TGTGCCAGCAGCTTAAATTGGGGGCCGAACACTGAAGCTTTCTTT	CASSLNWGPNTEAFF
few	TRBV11-2	TRBJ2-2	.	TGTGCCAGCAGTCTTAGTAGGGGAAGGAGGACCTACAACACCGGGGAGCTGTTTTTT	CASSLSRGRRTYNTGELFF
few	TRBV25-1	TRBJ2-7	TRBD2	TGTGCCAGCAGTGAAGAAGCGGGGGGTACCTACGAGCAGTACTTC	CASSEEAGGTYEQYF
few	TRBV7-3	TRBJ2-5	.	TGTGCCAGCAGCCCTATAGGGGGGCTGGCAGAGACCCAGTACTTC	CASSPIGGLAETQYF
few	TRBV12-3/TRBV12-4	TRBJ2-2	.	TGTGCCAGCAGTTTATCCCCAGGGTCCGGGGAGCTGTTTTTT	CASSLSPGSGELFF
many	TRBV20-1	TRBJ2-2	.	TGCAGTGCTAGAGGACTTAGGAACACCGGGGAGCTGTTTTTT	CSARGLRNTGELFF
.	TRBV7-3	TRBJ2-7	.	TGTGCCAGCAGCCTTTTAGGTCAGGCCTACGAGCAGTACTTC	CASSLLGQAYEQYF
.	TRBV12-3/TRBV12-4	TRBJ1-5	TRBD1	TGTGCCAGCACTTCCCAACAGGGGGCTTTAAAGAATCAGCCCCAGCATTTT	CASTSQQGALKNQPQHF
.	TRBV7-2	TRBJ1-1	.	TGTGCCAGCAGCTTGCAGAAATACACTGAAGCTTTCTTT	CASSLQKYTEAFF
.	TRBV29-1	TRBJ2-5	TRBD1	TGCAGCGTTTTGGACAGGCTAGTGCAAGAGACCCAGTACTTC	CSVLDRLVQETQYF
few	TRBV5-5	TRBJ2-3	.	TGTGCCAGCAGCTTTTCTGACCGGGCGGAGTATTTT	CASSFSDRAEYF
few	TRBV6-2/TRBV6-3	TRBJ1-2	.	TGTGCCAGCAGACAAGCCCTTGGAGGGGACTATGGCTACACCTTC	CASRQALGGDYGYTF
many	TRBV6-5	TRBJ1-2	TRBD1	TGTGCCAGCAGTTCAACCGGGACAGGGAGCCGAGGTGGCCGCTATGGCTACACCTTC	CASSSTGTGSRGGRYGYTF
.	TRBV9	TRBJ1-5	.	TGTGCCAGCAGCGTAACGGACCAGCCCCAGCATTTT	CASSVTDQPQHF
many	TRBV20-1	TRBJ2-7	TRBD1	TGCAGTGCTAGAGATATGGACAGGGCCGACGAGCAGTACTTC	CSARDMDRADEQYF
many	TRBV20-1	TRBJ1-2	.	TGCAGTGCTTACTACGGGGTACGGTATGGCTACACCTTC	CSAYYGVRYGYTF
many	TRBV6-6	TRBJ2-5	.	TGTGCCAGCAGTTACGACCGCGGGGAGACCCAGTACTTC	CASSYDRGETQYF
many	TRBV29-1	TRBJ2-1	TRBD1	TGCAGCGTTGAGGGGGACAGAATAACCGACAATGAGCAGTTCTTC	CSVEGDRITDNEQFF
.	TRBV14	TRBJ2-5	.	TGTGCCAGCAGCCAAGAGTGGTCGGCCATTTCAAGCCAAGAGACCCAGTACTTC	CASSQEWSAISSQETQYF
many	TRBV7-3	TRBJ2-6	.	TGTGCCAGCAGGCCTCAGGGCTCTGGGGCCAACGTCCTGACTTTC	CASRPQGSGANVLTF
.	TRBV12-3/TRBV12-4	TRBJ1-4	.	TGTGCCAGCAGTTTTAGTGGGGTAACTAATGAAAAACTGTTTTTT	CASSFSGVTNEKLFF
many	TRBV20-1	TRBJ2-3	TRBD1	TGCAGTGCTGAGGGGGCGGTTGACACAGATACGCAGTATTTT	CSAEGAVDTDTQYF
few	TRBV7-6	TRBJ2-4	.	TGTGCCAGCAGCTTAGTGGCTCGGGGCCCTAAGGGCAAGCAAAACATTCAGTACTTC	CASSLVARGPKGKQNIQYF
many	TRBV7-2	TRBJ1-5	.	TGTGCCAGCAGCTTACTTCGACAGCCCCAGCATTTT	CASSLLRQPQHF
many	TRBV30	TRBJ2-7	.	TGTGCCTGGAGTCCCTGGACAACTGCCCCTTACGAGCAGTACTTC	CAWSPWTTAPYEQYF
many	TRBV27	TRBJ1-6	.	TGTGCCAGCAGTTCGGCGGGATATTCACCCCTCCACTTT	CASSSAGYSPLHF
.	TRBV27	TRBJ1-1	TRBD1	TGTGCCAGCAGTTTCGATCCAGGGGGCATCGTCACTGAAGCTTTCTTT	CASSFDPGGIVTEAFF